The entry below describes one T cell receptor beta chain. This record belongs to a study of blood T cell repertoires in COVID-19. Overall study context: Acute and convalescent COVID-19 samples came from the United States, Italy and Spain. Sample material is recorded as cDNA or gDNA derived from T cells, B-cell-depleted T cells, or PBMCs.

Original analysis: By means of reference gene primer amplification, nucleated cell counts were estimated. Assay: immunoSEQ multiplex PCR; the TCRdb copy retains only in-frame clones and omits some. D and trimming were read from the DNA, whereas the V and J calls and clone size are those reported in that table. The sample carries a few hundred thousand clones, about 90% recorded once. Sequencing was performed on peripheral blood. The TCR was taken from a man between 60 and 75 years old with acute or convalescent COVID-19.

The CDR3 DNA reads as TGTGCCAGCAGCCTGACAGGGCCCAACACTGAAGCTTTCTTT. This translates into CASSLTGPNTEAFF. J is TRBJ1-1 and V is TRBV3-1 (or the pseudogene TRBV3-2), with TRBD1 matching over 7 bases. Germline CDR1 and CDR2: LGHDT and YNNKEL (reference sequence). V trimming: 4 bases; J trimming: 2 bases; junction bases outside the gene matches: 4. The CDR3 spans 14 residues.